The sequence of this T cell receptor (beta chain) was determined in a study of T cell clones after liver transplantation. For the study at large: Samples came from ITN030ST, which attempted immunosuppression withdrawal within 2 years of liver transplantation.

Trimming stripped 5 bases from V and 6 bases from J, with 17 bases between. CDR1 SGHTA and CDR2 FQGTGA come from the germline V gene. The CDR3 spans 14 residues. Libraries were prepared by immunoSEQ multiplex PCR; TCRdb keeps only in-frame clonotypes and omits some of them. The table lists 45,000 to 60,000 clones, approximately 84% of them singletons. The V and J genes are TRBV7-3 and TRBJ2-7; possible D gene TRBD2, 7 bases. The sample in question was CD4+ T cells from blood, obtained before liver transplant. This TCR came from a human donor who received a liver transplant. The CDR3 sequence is CASSKGGALGEQYF. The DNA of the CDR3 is TGTGCCAGCAGCAAAGGGGGGGCCCTCGGCGAGCAGTACTTC.